Each of the 18 T cell receptor beta chains below was sequenced from the same sample in a study of regulatory T cells in long-lasting Graves disease (dated by TCRdb to about 2021). Per the publication, the time point label means: newly diagnosed GD, antithyroid drugs for less than 3 months. RNA was extracted from PBMCs in TRIzol for both TCR sequencing and RNA sequencing. Library generation was performed with multiplex PCR. TCRdb lists the instrument as Illumina HiSeq 4000. To build TCR beta libraries, CDR3 regions were amplified by Arm-PCR using iRepertoire HTBI primers. TCRdb's own reprocessing of the public reads used fastp at Q25 and MiXCR and kept productive beta chains. Every entry covers one CDR3 protein and lists the most common genes and DNA from its rows. For this sample there are 530,000 or so distinct CDR3 sequences; around an eighth appear just once. The ten largest clonotypes hold 10% of the sample.

This sample also appeared in a second study, on T cells in Graves' hyperthyroidism and ophthalmopathy.

The sample in question was peripheral blood mononuclear cells (PBMCs), obtained at new diagnosis, from a patient treated with antithyroid drugs. These receptor sequences come from a young man with Graves disease. Donor details come from another sample of the same person, matched by shared clones.

This clonotype was seen repeatedly, ten times or more. The chain employs TRBV7-8 and TRBJ2-7; D tentatively fits TRBD1 or TRBD2 (6 bases each). The V end lost 6 bases, the J end lost 0 bases, and 15 bases lay between the germline ends. From germline, CDR1 is SGHVS and CDR2 FQNEAQ. The CDR3 spans 15 residues. DNA for the CDR3: TGTGCCAGCAGTGTGCGGGACACCGTCTCCTACGAGCAGTACTTC. This translates into CASSVRDTVSYEQYF.

In this sample, this clonotype turned up many times. This chain connects TRBV6-2 or TRBV6-3 to TRBJ2-1; 12 bases line up with TRBD2. J lost 15 bases, V lost 0 bases, and 9 bases had no gene match. The CDR3 runs to 15 residues. Germline V gene lookup returns CDR1 MNHEY and CDR2 SVGEGT. The CDR3 sequence: CASSYSSASGRDRFF. CDR3 nucleotide sequence: TGTGCCAGCAGTTACTCGAGTGCTAGCGGGAGGGACAGGTTCTTC.

In this sample, this clonotype turned up many times. The gene calls are TRBV6-2 or TRBV6-3 and TRBJ2-1, with 7 bases that match TRBD2. The CDR3 extends over 15 amino acids. Losses at the gene ends were 6 bases for V and 0 bases for J; bases not matched to a gene: 5. The germline CDR1 and CDR2 sequences are MNHEY and SVGEGT. The CDR3 bases are TGTGCCAGCAGGCTAGCGGCGTACTCCTACAATGAGCAGTTCTTC. Translated, it gives CASRLAAYSYNEQFF.

Ten or more counts support this clonotype. V is TRBV7-2 and J is TRBJ2-3, with D possibly TRBD2 on 5 matching bases. Germline CDR1 is SGHTA and CDR2 is FQGNSA. Trimming removed 3 bases from V and 6 bases from J, with 16 bases in between. The CDR3 has 15 residues. The DNA of the CDR3 is TGTGCCAGCAGCTTCGGGGTGGAGCTCATTGATACGCAGTATTTT. Amino acid sequence: CASSFGVELIDTQYF.

This clonotype appeared a few times. The rearrangement links TRBV27 to TRBJ1-4, with 8 positions matching TRBD1. CDR3 length equals 18 residues. Trimming cost V 3 bases and J 1 base; bases outside gene matches: 10. Germline lookup yields CDR1 MNHEY and CDR2 SMNVEV (reference sequence). CDR3 in DNA: TGTGCCAGCAGTTTGGGACAGGTAGGGAGAGGAACTAATGAAAAACTGTTTTTT. Its protein is CASSLGQVGRGTNEKLFF.

This clonotype has ten or more counts. The chain links TRBV20-1 to TRBJ2-7; TRBD2 might be the D (6 bases). The CDR3 is 13 residues long. V gave up 1 base and J gave up 2 bases, with 9 bases separating them. Germline lookup yields CDR1 DFQATT and CDR2 SNEGSKA (reference sequence). CDR3 in DNA: TGCAGTGCTAGAGGAGCGGGTGCCTACGAGCAGTACTTC. This gives the protein CSARGAGAYEQYF.

V usage is TRBV29-1 and J usage is TRBJ2-4, with D tentatively TRBD1 or TRBD2 (5 bases each). Trimming left V 7 bases short and J 0 bases short, with 13 bases between. The CDR3 has 14 amino acids. The germline V gene has CDR1 SQVTM and CDR2 ANQGSEA. CDR3 amino acids: CSASGRLAKNIQYF. CDR3 DNA: TGCAGCGCCTCGGGACGGCTAGCCAAAAACATTCAGTACTTC.

This clonotype was observed many times. The chain combines TRBV7-9 with TRBJ2-5; 11 bases are a match to TRBD2. The CDR3 has 16 residues. CDR1 and CDR2 (germline): SEHNR, FQNEAQ (reference sequence). Trimming took 3 bases from V and 0 from J; bases not matched to a gene: 3. The CDR3 loop reads CASSLTSGTYQETQYF. The DNA of the CDR3 is TGTGCCAGCAGCTTGACTAGCGGGACGTACCAAGAGACCCAGTACTTC.

This clonotype was counted many times. The chain links TRBV11-1 to TRBJ2-1; TRBD2 might be the D (6 bases). V was shortened by 2 bases and J by 2 bases, with 13 bases between the two germline ends. The germline V gene has CDR1 SGHAT and CDR2 FQDESV (reference sequence). The CDR3 spans 16 residues. The CDR3 region has the DNA TGTGCCAGCAGCTTAACTAGCACCCAGGCCTACAATGAGCAGTTCTTC. This sequence encodes CASSLTSTQAYNEQFF.

The rearrangement links TRBV12-3 or TRBV12-4 to TRBJ2-1, with D tentatively TRBD2 (6 bases). The CDR3 contains 15 residues. V lost 3 bases to trimming and J lost 1 base, with 10 bases between them. The CDR3 reads CASSFPSASYNEQFF. The CDR3 region has the DNA TGTGCCAGCAGTTTCCCTAGCGCATCCTACAATGAGCAGTTCTTC.

In this sample, this clonotype turned up a few times. The chain has TRBV20-1 and TRBJ1-5, with TRBD1 matching 11 bases. The germline V gene encodes CDR1 DFQATT and CDR2 SNEGSKA (reference sequence). The ends lost 6 bases at V and 0 bases at J; junction bases unmatched: 7. The CDR3 spans 16 residues. CDR3 sequence (DNA): TGCAGTGCCCTGGGGACAGGGGGGAATAGCAATCAGCCCCAGCATTTT. It yields the protein CSALGTGGNSNQPQHF.

Ten or more counts support this clonotype. The chain joins TRBV7-3 to TRBJ2-2, with 8 bases matching TRBD2. The CDR3 covers 15 residues. With 5 bases clipped from V and 2 bases from J, the junction kept 4 bases outside the gene matches. Germline CDR1 reads SGHTA; CDR2 reads FQGTGA. DNA for the CDR3: TGTGCCAGCAGCCGAGCGGGAGTAAACACCGGGGAGCTGTTTTTT. It translates to CASSRAGVNTGELFF.

This rearrangement joins TRBV10-1 to TRBJ2-7; D is possibly TRBD2 (5 bases). The CDR3 runs 15 residues. Trimming removed 3 bases from V and 0 bases from J, with 12 bases in between. Germline V gives CDR1 WNHNN, CDR2 SYGVQD (reference sequence). The CDR3 nucleotides read TGCGCCAGCAGTGAAGGTCTGGGGAGCTCCTACGAGCAGTACTTC. It specifies CASSEGLGSSYEQYF.

There are many counts of this clonotype. The CDR3 DNA reads TGCGCCAGCAGCGGGGGAACTTACAATGAGCAGTTCTTC. Translating it yields CASSGGTYNEQFF. The rearrangement joins TRBV10-2 to TRBJ2-1, with a tentative D call TRBD2 (6 bases). Trimming removed 6 bases from V and 4 bases from J, with 10 bases in between. Germline loops: CDR1 WSHSY, CDR2 SAAADI. The CDR3 is 13 residues long.

This clonotype came up many times. V gene TRBV29-1 combines with J gene TRBJ1-1; D possibly corresponds to TRBD1 (5 bases). Germline-derived CDR1 and CDR2 are SQVTM and ANQGSEA. The CDR3 sequence is 14 residues long. Deletions cut 2 bases from V and 3 bases from J, with 13 bases between. DNA for the CDR3: TGCAGCGTTGAAAGAAGGGGTAGCGACACTGAAGCTTTCTTT. Protein sequence: CSVERRGSDTEAFF.

The gene calls are TRBV20-1 and TRBJ2-7, with 9 bases fitting TRBD1. This CDR3 region has 14 residues. The V gene end was trimmed by 4 bases and the J gene end by 1 base; junction bases not matched to a gene: 5. Germline-derived CDR1 and CDR2 are DFQATT and SNEGSKA (reference sequence). The chain's CDR3 is CSAKRQGVSYEQYF. The CDR3 bases are TGCAGTGCTAAAAGACAGGGGGTGTCCTACGAGCAGTACTTC.

The genes are TRBV12-3 or TRBV12-4 and TRBJ2-1, with TRBD2 matching over 7 bases. Trimming took 6 bases from V and 9 from J; bases not matched to a gene: 8. This CDR3 is 13 amino acids long. The CDR3 DNA is TGTGCCAGCAGGGAAAAGAGCGGGATTGAGCAGTTCTTC. Translated, it gives CASREKSGIEQFF.

Ten or more counts support this clonotype. The chain employs TRBV20-1 and TRBJ2-7, with a weak D call TRBD1 (6 bases). Germline CDR1 and CDR2: DFQATT and SNEGSKA (reference sequence). The CDR3 consists of 14 residues. V was cut by 3 bases and J by 6 bases, with 18 bases left in between. The CDR3 loop reads CSASGTLQGGEQYF. Here the CDR3 DNA reads TGCAGTGCTAGCGGGACACTCCAAGGAGGCGAGCAGTACTTC.